The 17 T cell receptor beta chains in this list originate from one sample, sequenced in a study of T cells expressing NK-cell markers. TCRdb re-called the 5' RACE reads; one entry per CDR3 protein, DNA not given. This sample's clone table lists some 600,000 distinct CDR3 sequences. The material sequenced was blood T cells: a sorted CD56 or NKG2C T cell subset, CD4+ or CD8+ T cells, or bulk PBMC T cells (not recorded which). These receptors came from a man aged 18 to 29 in good health.

V usage is TRBV6-4 and J usage is TRBJ2-2; TCRdb gives TRBD2 as the D gene, but with no DNA this cannot be confirmed. The CDR3 spans 13 residues. Germline V gives CDR1 MRHNA, CDR2 SNTAGT. CDR3: CASKGAGSGELFF.

The V call is TRBV4-3, the J call TRBJ1-2; TCRdb's assignment of TRBD1 cannot be checked, as there is no DNA. Germline assignment: CDR1 LGHNA and CDR2 YSLEER. CDR3 length: 14 residues. CDR3 residues: CASSQSGADYGYTF.

The CDR3 reads CASSPSLDREQYF. V gene TRBV27 combines with J gene TRBJ2-7. CDR1 is MNHEY and CDR2 is SMNVEV in the germline V gene (reference sequence). The CDR3 has 13 amino acids.

This rearrangement joins TRBV5-5 to TRBJ2-1; TCRdb's D call, TRBD1, is unchecked because there is no DNA. Per the germline V gene, CDR1 is SGHKS and CDR2 is YYEKEE (reference sequence). CDR3 length equals 16 residues. This chain's CDR3 is CASSLAVGPGSDEQFF.

This chain uses TRBV29-1 with TRBJ2-2; absent DNA, TCRdb's TRBD2 call cannot be checked. The CDR3 length is 14 residues. In germline, CDR1 is SQVTM, CDR2 ANQGSEA. The CDR3 reads CSVDSPGPTGELFF.

The J gene is TRBJ2-1, the V gene TRBV5-1; no DNA is available, so the TRBD2 call from TCRdb remains unchecked. This CDR3 spans 17 amino acids. Per the germline V gene, CDR1 is SGHRS and CDR2 is YFSETQ. The CDR3 sequence is CASSFGTSGRAGNEQFF.

The V and J genes are TRBV29-1 and TRBJ1-1; TCRdb calls TRBD1, which cannot be checked without DNA. The CDR3 has 14 residues. Per germline, CDR1 SQVTM and CDR2 ANQGSEA. The CDR3 sequence is CSVDHQGMNTEAFF.

This rearrangement joins TRBV19 to TRBJ2-1; lacking DNA, the TRBD2 call made by TCRdb goes unchecked. Germline V gene sequence: CDR1 LNHDA, CDR2 SQIVND (reference sequence). The CDR3 sequence is 16 residues long. CDR3 region: CASSADFSSSYNEQFF.

The chain employs TRBV10-3 and TRBJ2-5; the D call of TRBD2 rests on TCRdb alone, since no DNA is present to check it. This CDR3 has 16 amino acids. Germline values: CDR1 ENHRY, CDR2 SYGVKD. The CDR3 region is CAISLETGTSGETQYF.

The chain joins TRBV5-1 to TRBJ2-1; the TRBD2 assignment by TCRdb is unverifiable without DNA. The CDR3 totals 14 residues. Germline V gene sequence: CDR1 SGHRS, CDR2 YFSETQ. CDR3: CASSLANRGNEQFF.

V gene TRBV4-2 combines with J gene TRBJ2-1; the D call of TRBD2 rests on TCRdb alone, since no DNA is present to check it. Germline lookup yields CDR1 LGHNA and CDR2 YNFKEQ. The CDR3 runs to 16 residues. Here the CDR3 reads CASSQEVRLGYNEQFF.

The chain uses TRBV5-6 and TRBJ2-4; TCRdb gives TRBD2 as the D gene, but with no DNA this cannot be confirmed. The CDR3 extends over 15 amino acids. Germline V gene lookup returns CDR1 SGHDT and CDR2 YYEEEE. This chain's CDR3 is CASSYLAGGPNIQYF.

The chain uses TRBV9 and TRBJ2-5. Germline CDR1 SGDLS, CDR2 YYNGEE. CDR3 length: 12 residues. The CDR3 protein is CASSVDTETQYF.

The chain carries TRBV12-3 or TRBV12-4 and TRBJ1-2; TCRdb names TRBD1, which stays unverified in the absence of DNA. The CDR3 extends over 14 amino acids. CDR3 loop: CASSPYRGIGGYTF.

The J gene is TRBJ1-2, the V gene TRBV3-1. From germline, CDR1 is LGHDT and CDR2 YNNKEL (reference sequence). The CDR3 spans 18 residues. CDR3 sequence reads: CASSQVSSGAYRLNGYTF.

V usage is TRBV29-1 and J usage is TRBJ2-7; the TRBD2 assignment by TCRdb is unverifiable without DNA. This CDR3 is 15 amino acids long. The germline V gene has CDR1 SQVTM and CDR2 ANQGSEA. CDR3 loop: CSVSGLAGDSYEQYF.

This chain joins TRBV6-1 and TRBJ1-5. Germline loops: CDR1 MNHNS, CDR2 SASEGT. CDR3 length equals 14 residues. CDR3 protein: CASKGSNSNQPQHF.